This record concerns one T cell receptor (beta chain) sequence. Assay: immunoSEQ multiplex PCR; the TCRdb copy retains only in-frame clones and omits some. In the table there are tens of thousands of clones, about 89% of which are singletons. The entry originates in a study of PD-L1 blockade in urothelial cancer. Germline V CDR1 and CDR2: ENHRY, SYGVKD. After removal of 4 bases from V and 0 bases from J, the junction contained 2 bases not matched to a gene. The CDR3 runs 17 residues. Time point in this sample: peripheral blood 6 weeks after treatment start. The clonotype comes from a man aged 65-85 years with urothelial cancer. The sequences come from PBMCs, collected around atezolizumab (anti-PD-L1) treatment. The rearrangement uses TRBV10-3 and TRBJ2-1; 14 bases match TRBD2. CDR3 loop: CAISGTSGRISYNEQFF. In DNA, the CDR3 is TGTGCCATCAGTGGGACTAGCGGGAGGATCTCCTACAATGAGCAGTTCTTC.